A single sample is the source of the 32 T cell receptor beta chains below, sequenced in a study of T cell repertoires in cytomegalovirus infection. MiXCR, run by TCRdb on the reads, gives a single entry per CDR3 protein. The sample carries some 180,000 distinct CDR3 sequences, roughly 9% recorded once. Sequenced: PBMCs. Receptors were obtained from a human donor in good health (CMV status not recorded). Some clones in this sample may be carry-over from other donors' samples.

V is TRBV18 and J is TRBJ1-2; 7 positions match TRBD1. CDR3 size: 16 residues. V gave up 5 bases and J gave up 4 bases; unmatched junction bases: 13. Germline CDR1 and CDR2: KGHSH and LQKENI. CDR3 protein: CASSTTRSTGTYGYTF. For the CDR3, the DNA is TGTGCCAGCTCAACCACCAGGTCGACAGGGACCTATGGCTACACCTTC.

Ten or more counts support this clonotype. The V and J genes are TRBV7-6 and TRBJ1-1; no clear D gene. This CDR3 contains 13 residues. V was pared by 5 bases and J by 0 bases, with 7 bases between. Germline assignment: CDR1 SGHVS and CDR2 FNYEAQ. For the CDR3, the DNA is TGTGCCAGCAGCGCCGGATTGAACACTGAAGCTTTCTTT. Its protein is CASSAGLNTEAFF.

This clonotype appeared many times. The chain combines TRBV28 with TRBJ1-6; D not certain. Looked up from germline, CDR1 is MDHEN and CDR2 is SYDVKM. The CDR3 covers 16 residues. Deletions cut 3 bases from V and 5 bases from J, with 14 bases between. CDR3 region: CASSLGGNADNSPLHF. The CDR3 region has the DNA TGTGCCAGCAGTTTGGGAGGGAACGCAGATAATTCACCCCTCCACTTT.

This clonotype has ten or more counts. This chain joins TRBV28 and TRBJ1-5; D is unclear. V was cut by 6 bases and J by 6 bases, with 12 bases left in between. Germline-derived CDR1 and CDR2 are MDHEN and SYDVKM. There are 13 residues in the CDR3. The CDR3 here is CASRPGRVQPQHF. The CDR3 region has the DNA TGTGCCAGCAGGCCTGGTAGGGTTCAGCCCCAGCATTTT.

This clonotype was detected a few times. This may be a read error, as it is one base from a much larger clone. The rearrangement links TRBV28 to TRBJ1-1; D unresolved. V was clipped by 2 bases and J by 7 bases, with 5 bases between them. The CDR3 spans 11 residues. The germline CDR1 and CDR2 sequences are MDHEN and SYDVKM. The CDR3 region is CASSLGSEAFF. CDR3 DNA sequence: TGTGCCAGCAGTTTAGGCAGTGAAGCTTTCTTT.

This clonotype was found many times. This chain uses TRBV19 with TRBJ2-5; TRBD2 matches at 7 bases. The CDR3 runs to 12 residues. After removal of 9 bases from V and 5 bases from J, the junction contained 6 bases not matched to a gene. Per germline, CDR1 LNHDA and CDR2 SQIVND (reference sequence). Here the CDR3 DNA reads TGTGCCAGCCGACTAGCTGGGGAGACCCAGTACTTC. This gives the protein CASRLAGETQYF. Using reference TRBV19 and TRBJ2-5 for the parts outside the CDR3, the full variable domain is DGGITQSPKYLFRKEGQNVTLSCEQNLNHDAMYWYRQDPGQGLRLIYYSQIVNDFQKGDIAEGYSVSREKKESFPLTVTSAQKNPTAFYLCASRLAGETQYFGPGTRLLVL.

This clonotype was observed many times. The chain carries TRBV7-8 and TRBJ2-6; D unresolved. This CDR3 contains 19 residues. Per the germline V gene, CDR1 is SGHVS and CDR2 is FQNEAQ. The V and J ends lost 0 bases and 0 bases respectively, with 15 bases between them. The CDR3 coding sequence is TGTGCCAGCAGCTTAGCGTCTTGGGGTCCAAACTCTGGGGCCAACGTCCTGACTTTC. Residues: CASSLASWGPNSGANVLTF.

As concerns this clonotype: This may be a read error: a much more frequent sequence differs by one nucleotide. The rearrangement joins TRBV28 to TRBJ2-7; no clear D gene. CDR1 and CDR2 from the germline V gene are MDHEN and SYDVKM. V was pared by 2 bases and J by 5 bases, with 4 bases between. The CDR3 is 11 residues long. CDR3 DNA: TGTGCCAGCAGTTTACCCCACGAGCAGTACTTC. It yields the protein CASSLPHEQYF.

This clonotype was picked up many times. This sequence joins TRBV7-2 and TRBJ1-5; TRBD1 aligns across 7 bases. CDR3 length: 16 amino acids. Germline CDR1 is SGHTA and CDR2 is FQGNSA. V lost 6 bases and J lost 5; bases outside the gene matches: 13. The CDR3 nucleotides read TGTGCCAGCAGATGGACAGGATCAATACGGGATCAGCCCCAGCATTTT. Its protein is CASRWTGSIRDQPQHF.

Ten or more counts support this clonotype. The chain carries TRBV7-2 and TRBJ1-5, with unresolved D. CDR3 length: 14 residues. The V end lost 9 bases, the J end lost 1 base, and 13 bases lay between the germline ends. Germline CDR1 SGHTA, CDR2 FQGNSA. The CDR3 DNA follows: TGTGCCAGTGCCTTTGGACCGAGCAATCAGCCCCAGCATTTT. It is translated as CASAFGPSNQPQHF.

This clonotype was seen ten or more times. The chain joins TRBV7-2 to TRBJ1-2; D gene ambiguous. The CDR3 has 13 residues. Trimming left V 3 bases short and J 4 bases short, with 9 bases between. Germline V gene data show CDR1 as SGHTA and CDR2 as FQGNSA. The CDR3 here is CASSLVLPYGYTF. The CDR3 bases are TGTGCCAGCAGCTTGGTTCTGCCCTATGGCTACACCTTC. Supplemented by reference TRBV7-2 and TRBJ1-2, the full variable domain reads GAGVSQSPSNKVTEKGKDVELRCDPISGHTALYWYRQSLGQGLEFLIYFQGNSAPDKSGLPSDRFSAERTGGSVSTLTIQRTQQEDSAVYLCASSLVLPYGYTFGSGTRLTVV.

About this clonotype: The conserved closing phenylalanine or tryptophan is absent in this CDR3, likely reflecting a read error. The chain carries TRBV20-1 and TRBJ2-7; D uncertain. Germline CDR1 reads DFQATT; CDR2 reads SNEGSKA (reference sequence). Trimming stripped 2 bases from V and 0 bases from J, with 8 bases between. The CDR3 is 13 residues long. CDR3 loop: CSARNPPSYEQYL. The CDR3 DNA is TGCAGTGCTAGAAATCCACCCTCCTACGAGCAGTACTTG.

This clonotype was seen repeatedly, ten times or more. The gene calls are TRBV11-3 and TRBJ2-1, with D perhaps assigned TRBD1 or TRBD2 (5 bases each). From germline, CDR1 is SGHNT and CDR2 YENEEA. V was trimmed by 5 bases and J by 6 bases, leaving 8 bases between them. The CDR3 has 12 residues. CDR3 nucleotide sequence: TGTGCCAGCAGCCGGGGCGGCAATGAGCAGTTCTTC. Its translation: CASSRGGNEQFF.

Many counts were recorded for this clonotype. In DNA, the CDR3 is TGTGCCAGCAGCTTATTAGCGACTACTCGGGGCACAGATACGCAGTATTTT. It encodes CASSLLATTRGTDTQYF. The V gene is TRBV7-2, the J gene TRBJ2-3, with a tentative D call TRBD2 (5 bases). V was pared by 2 bases and J by 1 base, with 16 bases between. Germline V gene lookup returns CDR1 SGHTA and CDR2 FQGNSA. The CDR3 is 17 residues long.

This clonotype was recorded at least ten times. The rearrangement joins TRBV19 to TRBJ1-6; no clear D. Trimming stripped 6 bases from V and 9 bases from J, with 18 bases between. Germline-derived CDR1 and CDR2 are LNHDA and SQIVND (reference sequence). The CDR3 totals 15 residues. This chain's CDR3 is CASRSGSGDSSPLHF. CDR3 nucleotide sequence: TGTGCCAGTAGATCCGGGTCTGGCGATAGTTCACCCCTCCACTTT.

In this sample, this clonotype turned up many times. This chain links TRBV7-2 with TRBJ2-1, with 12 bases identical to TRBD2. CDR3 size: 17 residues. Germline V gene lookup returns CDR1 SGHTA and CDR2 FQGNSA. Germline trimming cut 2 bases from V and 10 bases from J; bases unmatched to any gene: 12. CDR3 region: CASSLLTTSGRVSEQFF. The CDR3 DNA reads TGTGCCAGCAGCTTACTCACGACTAGCGGGAGAGTATCCGAGCAGTTCTTC.

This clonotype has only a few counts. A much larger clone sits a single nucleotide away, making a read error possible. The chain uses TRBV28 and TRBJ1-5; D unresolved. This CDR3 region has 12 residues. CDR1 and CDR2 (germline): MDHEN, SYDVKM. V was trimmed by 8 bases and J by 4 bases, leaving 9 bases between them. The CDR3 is CASGWGNQPQHF. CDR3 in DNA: TGTGCCAGCGGCTGGGGAAATCAGCCCCAGCATTTT.

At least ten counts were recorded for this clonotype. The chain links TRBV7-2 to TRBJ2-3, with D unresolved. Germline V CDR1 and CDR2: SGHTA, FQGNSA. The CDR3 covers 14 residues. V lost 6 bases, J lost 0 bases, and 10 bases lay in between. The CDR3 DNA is TGTGCCAGCAGGAGCGCCTCTAGCACAGATACGCAGTATTTT. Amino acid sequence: CASRSASSTDTQYF. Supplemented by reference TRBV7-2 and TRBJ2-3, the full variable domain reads GAGVSQSPSNKVTEKGKDVELRCDPISGHTALYWYRQSLGQGLEFLIYFQGNSAPDKSGLPSDRFSAERTGGSVSTLTIQRTQQEDSAVYLCASRSASSTDTQYFGPGTRLTVL.

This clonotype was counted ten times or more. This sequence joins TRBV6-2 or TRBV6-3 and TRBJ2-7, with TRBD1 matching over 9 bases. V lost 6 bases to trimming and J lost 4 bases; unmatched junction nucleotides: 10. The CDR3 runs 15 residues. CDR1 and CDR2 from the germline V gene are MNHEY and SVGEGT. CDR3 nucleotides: TGTGCCAGCAGGAGCTCTCCGGACAGGGGATACGAGCAGTACTTC. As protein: CASRSSPDRGYEQYF.

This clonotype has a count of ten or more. As DNA, the CDR3 is TGTGCCAGCAGATCCACGGTGATGGTTGGTGAGCAGTACTTC. Its protein is CASRSTVMVGEQYF. The genes are TRBV6-6 and TRBJ2-7; D is unresolved. V shed 6 bases and J shed 7 bases, with 19 bases lying between them. The CDR3 runs to 14 residues. The germline gives CDR1 MNHNY, CDR2 SVGAGI (reference sequence).

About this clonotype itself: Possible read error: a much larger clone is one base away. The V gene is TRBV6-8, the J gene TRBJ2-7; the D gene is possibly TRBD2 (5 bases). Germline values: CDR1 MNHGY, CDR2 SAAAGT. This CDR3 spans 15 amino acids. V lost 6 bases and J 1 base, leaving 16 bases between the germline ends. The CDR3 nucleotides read TGTGCCAGCAGGCAACCCCGGGCGGGTTCCTACGAGCAGTACTTC. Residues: CASRQPRAGSYEQYF.

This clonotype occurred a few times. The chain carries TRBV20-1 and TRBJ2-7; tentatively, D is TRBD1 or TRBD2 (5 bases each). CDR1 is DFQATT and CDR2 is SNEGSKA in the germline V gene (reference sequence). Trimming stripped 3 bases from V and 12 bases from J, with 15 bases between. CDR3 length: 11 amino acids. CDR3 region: CSARGPDGGYF. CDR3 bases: TGCAGTGCTAGGGGACCGGACGGAGGGTACTTC.

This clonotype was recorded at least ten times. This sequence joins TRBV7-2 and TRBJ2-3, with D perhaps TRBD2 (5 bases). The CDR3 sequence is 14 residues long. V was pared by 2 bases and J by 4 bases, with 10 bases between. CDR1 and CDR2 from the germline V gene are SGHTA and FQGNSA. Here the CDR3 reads CASSLFISADTQYF. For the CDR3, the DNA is TGTGCCAGCAGCTTATTTATTAGCGCAGATACGCAGTATTTT.

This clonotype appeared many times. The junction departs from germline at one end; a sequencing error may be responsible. The CDR3 DNA reads as TGTGCCAGCAGCTTGGAAGCCGGCAGGCCCTCCTTC. Its protein product is CASSLEAGRPSF. V usage is TRBV5-4 and J usage is TRBJ1-2; no firm D call. The CDR3 sequence is 12 residues long. Germline V CDR1 and CDR2: SGHNT, YYREEE (reference sequence).

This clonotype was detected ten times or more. CDR3 protein: CSVVERYNEQFF. In DNA form, the CDR3 reads TGCAGCGTTGTGGAGCGGTACAATGAGCAGTTCTTC. The gene calls are TRBV29-1 and TRBJ2-1; D may be TRBD2 (5 bases). The CDR3 loop spans 12 amino acids. V was shortened by 4 bases and J by 4 bases, with 8 bases between the two germline ends. CDR1 SQVTM and CDR2 ANQGSEA come from the germline V gene.

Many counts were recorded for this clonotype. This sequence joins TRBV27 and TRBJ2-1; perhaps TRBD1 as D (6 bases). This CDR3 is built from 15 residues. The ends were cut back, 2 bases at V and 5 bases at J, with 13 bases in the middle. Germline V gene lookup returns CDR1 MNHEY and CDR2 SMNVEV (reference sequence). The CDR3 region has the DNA TGTGCCAGCAGTTTACTTGGGGGCCAGAACAATGAGCAGTTCTTC. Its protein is CASSLLGGQNNEQFF.

CDR3 sequence reads: CASSIRPGGGYGYTF. The CDR3 region has the DNA TGTGCCAGCAGCATACGCCCAGGTGGCGGCTATGGCTACACCTTC. The chain links TRBV11-2 to TRBJ1-2; D gene ambiguous. The germline CDR1 and CDR2 sequences are SGHAT and FQNNGV. V lost 5 bases to trimming and J lost 4 bases, with 17 bases between them. CDR3 size: 15 residues.

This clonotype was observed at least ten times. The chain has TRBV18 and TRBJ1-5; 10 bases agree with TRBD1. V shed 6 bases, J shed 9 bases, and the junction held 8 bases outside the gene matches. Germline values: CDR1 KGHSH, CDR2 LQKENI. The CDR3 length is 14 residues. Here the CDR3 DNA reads TGTGCCAGCTCGCAAGACAGGGGGCAGGGGCCCCAGCATTTT. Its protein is CASSQDRGQGPQHF.

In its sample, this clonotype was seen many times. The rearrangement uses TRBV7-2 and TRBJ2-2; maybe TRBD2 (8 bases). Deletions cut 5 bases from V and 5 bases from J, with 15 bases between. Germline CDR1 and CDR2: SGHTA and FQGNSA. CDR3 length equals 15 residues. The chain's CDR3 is CASSREGAGTGELFF. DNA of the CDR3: TGTGCCAGCAGCCGGGAGGGGGCAGGAACCGGGGAGCTGTTTTTT.

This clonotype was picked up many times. CDR3 protein: CASSQTAGQGAFGYTF. CDR3 in DNA: TGTGCCAGCAGCCAAACGGCGGGACAGGGGGCTTTCGGCTACACCTTC. The chain links TRBV6-2 or TRBV6-3 to TRBJ1-2; TRBD1 agrees at 12 bases. The germline V gene encodes CDR1 MNHEY and CDR2 SVGEGT. This CDR3 is built from 16 residues. V shed 6 bases, J shed 8 bases, and the junction held 13 bases outside the gene matches.

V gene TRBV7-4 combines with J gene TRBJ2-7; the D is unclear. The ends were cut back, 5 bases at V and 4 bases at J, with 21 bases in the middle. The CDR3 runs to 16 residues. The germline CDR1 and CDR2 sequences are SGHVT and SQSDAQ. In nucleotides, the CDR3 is TGTGCCAGCAGCCCTACCTTCTCAAGACCGACGTACGAGCAGTACTTC. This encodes CASSPTFSRPTYEQYF.

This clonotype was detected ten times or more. CDR3 sequence: CASSLGQPGLTYEQYF. CDR3 nucleotide sequence: TGTGCCAGCAGTTTGGGCCAACCGGGACTAACCTACGAGCAGTACTTC. The chain recombines TRBV7-2 with TRBJ2-7; 7 bases map to TRBD2. Germline CDR1 reads SGHTA; CDR2 reads FQGNSA. Trimming removed 6 bases from V and 2 bases from J; junction bases left unmatched: 13. The CDR3 is 16 amino acids.